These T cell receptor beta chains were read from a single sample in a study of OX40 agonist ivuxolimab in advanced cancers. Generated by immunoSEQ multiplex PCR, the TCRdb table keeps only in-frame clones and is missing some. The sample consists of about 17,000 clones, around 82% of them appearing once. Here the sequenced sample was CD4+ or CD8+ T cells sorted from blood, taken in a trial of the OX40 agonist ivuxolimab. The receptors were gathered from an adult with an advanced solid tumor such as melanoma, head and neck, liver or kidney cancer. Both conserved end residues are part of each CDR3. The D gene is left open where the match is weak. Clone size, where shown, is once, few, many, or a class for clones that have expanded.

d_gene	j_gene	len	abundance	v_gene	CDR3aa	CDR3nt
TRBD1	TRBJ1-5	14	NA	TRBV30	CAWSGGQGNQPQHF	TGTGCCTGGAGTGGGGGACAGGGGAATCAGCCCCAGCATTTT
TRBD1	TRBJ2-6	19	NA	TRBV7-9	CASSRSPNTGVAGANVLTF	TGTGCCAGCAGCCGGAGTCCGAACACAGGGGTAGCTGGGGCCAACGTCCTGACTTTC
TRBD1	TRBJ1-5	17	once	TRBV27	CASSTEIGTGEPQPQHF	TGTGCCAGCAGTACCGAAATAGGGACAGGGGAGCCTCAGCCCCAGCATTTT
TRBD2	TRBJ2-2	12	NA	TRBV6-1	CASSSGGGELFF	TGTGCCAGCTCCTCGGGGGGCGGGGAGCTGTTTTTT
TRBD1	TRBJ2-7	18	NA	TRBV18	CASSPIMTRQGAGYEQYF	TGTGCCAGCTCACCAATTATGACGAGACAGGGGGCCGGTTACGAGCAGTACTTC
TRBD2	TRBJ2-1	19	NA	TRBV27	CASSPSTWRAGSSYNEQFF	TGTGCCAGCAGTCCCTCCACCTGGCGAGCGGGATCCTCCTACAATGAGCAGTTCTTC
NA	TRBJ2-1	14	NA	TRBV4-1	CASSQGVARNEQFF	TGCGCCAGCAGCCAAGGGGTTGCCAGGAATGAGCAGTTCTTC
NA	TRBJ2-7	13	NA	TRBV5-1	CASSLGQGNEQYF	TGCGCCAGCAGCTTGGGACAAGGAAACGAGCAGTACTTC
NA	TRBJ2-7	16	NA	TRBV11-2	CASSLHAGSNSYEQYF	TGTGCCAGCAGCTTACACGCAGGCTCCAACTCCTACGAGCAGTACTTC
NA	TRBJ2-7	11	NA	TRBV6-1	CASSEDMLQYF	TGTGCCAGCAGTGAAGACATGTTGCAGTACTTC
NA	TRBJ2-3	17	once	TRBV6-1	CASRERGLYLSTDTQYF	TGTGCCAGCAGGGAACGGGGACTTTACCTTAGCACAGATACGCAGTATTTT
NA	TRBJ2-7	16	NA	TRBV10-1	CASSSGLSKYLYEQYF	TGCGCCAGCAGTTCGGGGCTATCTAAATACCTTTACGAGCAGTACTTC
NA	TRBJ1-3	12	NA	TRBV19	CASSTSGNTIYF	TGTGCCAGTAGTACTAGTGGAAACACCATATATTTT
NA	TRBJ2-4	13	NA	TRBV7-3	CASSLPPTNIQYF	TGTGCCAGCAGCCTCCCACCGACAAACATTCAGTACTTC
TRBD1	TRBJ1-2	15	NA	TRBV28	CASSPIQGQGYGYTF	TGTGCCAGCAGTCCGATACAGGGGCAGGGATATGGCTACACCTTC
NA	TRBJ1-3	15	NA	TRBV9	CASSVGSISGNTIYF	TGTGCCAGCAGCGTAGGGTCCATCTCTGGAAACACCATATATTTT
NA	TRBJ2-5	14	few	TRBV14	CASSQVGVGETQYF	TGTGCCAGCAGCCAAGTTGGGGTTGGGGAGACCCAGTACTTC
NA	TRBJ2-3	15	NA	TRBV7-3	CASSFGGVDTDTQYF	TGTGCCAGCAGCTTTGGGGGAGTCGACACAGATACGCAGTATTTT
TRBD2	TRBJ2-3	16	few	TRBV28	CASSPSLAGVPDTQYF	TGTGCCAGCAGCCCCAGCCTAGCGGGAGTCCCAGATACGCAGTATTTT
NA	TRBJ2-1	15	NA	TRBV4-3	CASSQEFASGYEQFF	TGCGCCAGCAGCCAAGAGTTTGCCAGCGGCTATGAGCAGTTCTTC
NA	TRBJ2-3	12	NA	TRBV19	CASSYLRDTQYF	TGTGCCAGTAGTTATCTTCGAGATACGCAGTATTTT
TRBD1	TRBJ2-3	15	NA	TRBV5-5	CASSQGTGLTDTQYF	TGTGCCAGCAGCCAAGGGACAGGGCTCACAGATACGCAGTATTTT
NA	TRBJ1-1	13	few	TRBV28	CASFRGSDTEAFF	TGTGCCAGCTTTCGAGGAAGTGACACTGAAGCTTTCTTT
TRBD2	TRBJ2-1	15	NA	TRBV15	CATSATSGAYNEQFF	TGTGCCACCAGCGCCACTAGCGGGGCCTACAATGAGCAGTTCTTC
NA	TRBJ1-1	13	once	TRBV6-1	CASRSNMNTEAFF	TGTGCCAGCAGATCAAATATGAACACTGAAGCTTTCTTT
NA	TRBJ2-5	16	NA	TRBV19	CASSMGGGGPQETQYF	TGTGCCAGTAGTATGGGTGGAGGGGGGCCACAAGAGACCCAGTACTTC
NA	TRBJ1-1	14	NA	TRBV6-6	CASWVTSGGTEAFF	TGTGCCAGTTGGGTTACTTCTGGAGGGACTGAAGCTTTCTTT
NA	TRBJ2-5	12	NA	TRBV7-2	CASSSGYGTQYF	TGTGCCAGCAGCTCCGGATATGGGACCCAGTACTTC
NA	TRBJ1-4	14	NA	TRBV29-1	CSVANRTVNEKLFF	TGCAGCGTTGCTAATAGGACTGTAAATGAAAAACTGTTTTTT
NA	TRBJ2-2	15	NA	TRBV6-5	CASSYSIRGTGELFF	TGTGCCAGCAGTTACTCGATTAGGGGCACCGGGGAGCTGTTTTTT
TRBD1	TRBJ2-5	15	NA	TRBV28	CASSLYRTGQETQYF	TGTGCCAGCAGTTTATATCGGACAGGGCAAGAGACCCAGTACTTC
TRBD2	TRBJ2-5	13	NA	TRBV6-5	CASSYIREGTQYF	TGTGCCAGCAGTTACATCCGGGAGGGGACCCAGTACTTC
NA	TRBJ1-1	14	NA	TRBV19	CASSIEAGSAEAFF	TGTGCCAGTAGTATAGAGGCAGGGTCGGCTGAAGCTTTCTTT
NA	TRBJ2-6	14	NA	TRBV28	CASSQDSGANVLTF	TGTGCCAGCAGCCAAGACTCTGGGGCCAACGTCCTGACTTTC
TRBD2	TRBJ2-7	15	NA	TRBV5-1	CASSQLTGTIDEQYF	TGCGCCAGCAGCCAACTGACCGGGACTATAGACGAGCAGTACTTC
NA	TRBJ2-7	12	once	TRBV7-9	CASSSLSYEQYF	TGTGCCAGCAGCTCCCTCAGCTACGAGCAGTACTTC
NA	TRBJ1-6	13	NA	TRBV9	CASSGLYNSPLHF	TGTGCCAGCAGTGGCCTATATAATTCACCCCTCCACTTT
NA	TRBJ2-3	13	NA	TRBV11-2	CASSAVNTDTQYF	TGTGCCAGCAGCGCGGTCAACACAGATACGCAGTATTTT
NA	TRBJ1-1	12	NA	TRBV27	CASSAQDTEAFF	TGTGCCAGCAGTGCCCAGGACACTGAAGCTTTCTTT
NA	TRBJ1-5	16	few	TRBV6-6	CASSYSQGLSNQPQHF	TGTGCCAGCAGTTACTCGCAGGGCCTTAGCAATCAGCCCCAGCATTTT
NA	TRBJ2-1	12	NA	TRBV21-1	CASTKVGNEQFF	TGTGCCAGCACCAAGGTCGGCAATGAGCAGTTCTTC
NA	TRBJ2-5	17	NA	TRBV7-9	CASSYIGRARVGETQYF	TGTGCCAGCAGCTACATAGGCAGGGCAAGGGTGGGAGAGACCCAGTACTTC
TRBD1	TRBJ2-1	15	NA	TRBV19	CASSITGGSYNEQFF	TGTGCCAGTAGTATCACAGGGGGCAGCTACAATGAGCAGTTCTTC
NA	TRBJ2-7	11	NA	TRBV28	CASSSTYEQYF	TGTGCCAGCAGTAGTACCTACGAGCAGTACTTC
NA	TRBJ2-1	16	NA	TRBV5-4	CASSSERGSGYNEQFF	TGTGCCAGCAGCTCGGAAAGGGGGAGTGGCTACAATGAGCAGTTCTTC
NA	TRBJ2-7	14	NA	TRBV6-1	CASSLAWITDEQYF	TGTGCCAGCAGTCTTGCTTGGATTACGGACGAGCAGTACTTC
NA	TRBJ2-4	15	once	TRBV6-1	CASSAGARLTNIQYF	TGTGCCAGCAGTGCGGGAGCCCGATTGACAAACATTCAGTACTTC
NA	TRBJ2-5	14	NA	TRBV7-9	CASSEEQGPRTQYF	TGTGCCAGCAGCGAGGAGCAGGGCCCGCGGACCCAGTACTTC
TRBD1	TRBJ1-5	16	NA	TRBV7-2	CASSPTTGTVRQPQHF	TGTGCCAGCAGCCCCACCACTGGGACAGTCCGTCAGCCCCAGCATTTT
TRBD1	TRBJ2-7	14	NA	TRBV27	CASRDRDGFYEQYF	TGTGCCAGCAGGGACAGGGATGGTTTCTACGAGCAGTACTTC
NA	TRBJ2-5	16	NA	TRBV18	CASSPSRASLGETQYF	TGTGCCAGCTCACCTAGCCGGGCCTCACTAGGGGAGACCCAGTACTTC
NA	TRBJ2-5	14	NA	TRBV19	CASSIQGLSETQYF	TGTGCCAGTAGTATTCAGGGGTTGTCAGAGACCCAGTACTTC
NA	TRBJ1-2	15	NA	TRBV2	CASSPSTGTNYGYTF	TGTGCCAGCAGCCCTTCGACGGGGACTAACTATGGCTACACCTTC
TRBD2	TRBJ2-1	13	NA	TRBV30	CAWRVRTSVEQFF	TGTGCCTGGAGAGTTAGGACTAGCGTTGAGCAGTTCTTC
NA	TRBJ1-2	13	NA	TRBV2	CASSRRAVDGYTF	TGTGCCAGCAGTAGGAGGGCTGTTGATGGCTACACCTTC
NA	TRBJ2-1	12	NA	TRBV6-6	CASSSASIEQFF	TGTGCCAGCAGTTCTGCGTCAATCGAGCAGTTCTTC
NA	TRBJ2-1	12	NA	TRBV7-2	CASSLDTNEQFF	TGTGCCAGCAGTCTGGACACGAATGAGCAGTTCTTC
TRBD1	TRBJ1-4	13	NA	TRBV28	CASRRQGGEKLFF	TGTGCCAGCAGGCGACAGGGCGGGGAAAAACTGTTTTTT
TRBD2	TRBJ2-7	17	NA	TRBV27	CASSLTPGLAVSYEQYF	TGTGCCAGCAGTCTAACACCCGGCCTAGCGGTCTCCTACGAGCAGTACTTC